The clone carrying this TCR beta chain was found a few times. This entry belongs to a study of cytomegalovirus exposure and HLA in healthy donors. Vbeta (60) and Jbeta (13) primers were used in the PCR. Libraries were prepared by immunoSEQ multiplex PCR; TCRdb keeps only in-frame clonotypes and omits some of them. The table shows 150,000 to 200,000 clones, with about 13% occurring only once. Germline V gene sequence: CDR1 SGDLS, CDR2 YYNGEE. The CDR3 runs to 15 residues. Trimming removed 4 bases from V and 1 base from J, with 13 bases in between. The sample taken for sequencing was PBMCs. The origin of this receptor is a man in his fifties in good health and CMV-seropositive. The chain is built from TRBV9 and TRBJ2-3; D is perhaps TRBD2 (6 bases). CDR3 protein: CASSRAQRGTDTQYF. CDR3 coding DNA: TGTGCCAGCAGCCGGGCCCAGCGGGGCACAGATACGCAGTATTTT.